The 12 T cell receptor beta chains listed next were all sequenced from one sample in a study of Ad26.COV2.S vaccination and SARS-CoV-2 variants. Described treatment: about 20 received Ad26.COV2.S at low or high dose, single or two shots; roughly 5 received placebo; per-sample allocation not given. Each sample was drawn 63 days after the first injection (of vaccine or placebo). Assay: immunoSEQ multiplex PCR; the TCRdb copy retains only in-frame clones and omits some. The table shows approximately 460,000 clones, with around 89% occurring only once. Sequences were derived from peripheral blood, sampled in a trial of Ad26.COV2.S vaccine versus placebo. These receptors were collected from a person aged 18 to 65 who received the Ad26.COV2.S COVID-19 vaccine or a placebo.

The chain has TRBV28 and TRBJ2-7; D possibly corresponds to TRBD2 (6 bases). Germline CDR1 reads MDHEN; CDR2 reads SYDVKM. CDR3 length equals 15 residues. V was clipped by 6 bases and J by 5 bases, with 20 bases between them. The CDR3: CASSSTGTGANEQYF. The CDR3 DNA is TGTGCCAGCAGCTCAACCGGGACGGGAGCGAACGAGCAGTACTTC.

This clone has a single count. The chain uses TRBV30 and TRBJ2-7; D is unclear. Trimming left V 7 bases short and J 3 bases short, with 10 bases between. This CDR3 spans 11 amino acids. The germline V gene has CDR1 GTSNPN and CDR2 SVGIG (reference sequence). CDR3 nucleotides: TGTGCCTCGACACAGAACTACGAGCAGTACTTC. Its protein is CASTQNYEQYF. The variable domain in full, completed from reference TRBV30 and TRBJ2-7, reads SQTIHQWPATLVQPVGSPLSLECTVEGTSNPNLYWYRQAAGRGLQLLFYSVGIGQISSEVPQNLSASRPQDRQFILSSKKLLLSDSGFYLCASTQNYEQYFGPGTRLTVT.

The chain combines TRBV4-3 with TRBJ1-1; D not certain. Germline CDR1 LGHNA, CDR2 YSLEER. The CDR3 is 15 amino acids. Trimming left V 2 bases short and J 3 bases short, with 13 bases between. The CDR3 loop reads CASSQSSQPYTEAFF. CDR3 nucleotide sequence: TGCGCCAGCAGCCAAAGTTCTCAGCCCTACACTGAAGCTTTCTTT.

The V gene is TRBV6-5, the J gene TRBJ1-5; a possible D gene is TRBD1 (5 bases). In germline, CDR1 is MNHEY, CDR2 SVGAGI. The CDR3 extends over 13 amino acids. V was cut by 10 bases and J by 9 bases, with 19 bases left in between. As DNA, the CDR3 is TGTGCCACCGCCGGGACCCTTCGTGGGCCCCAGCATTTT. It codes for CATAGTLRGPQHF.

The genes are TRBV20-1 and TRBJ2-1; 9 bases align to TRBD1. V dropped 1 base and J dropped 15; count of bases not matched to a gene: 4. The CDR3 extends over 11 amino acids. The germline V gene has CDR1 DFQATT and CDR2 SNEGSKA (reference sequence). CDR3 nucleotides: TGCAGTGCTAGAGGGGGGACAGGGAGGTTCTTC. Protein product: CSARGGTGRFF.

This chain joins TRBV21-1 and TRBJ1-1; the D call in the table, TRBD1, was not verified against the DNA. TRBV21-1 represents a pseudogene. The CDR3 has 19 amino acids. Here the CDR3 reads CASSKDRKKSPTVYTEAFF. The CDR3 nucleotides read TGTGCCAGCAGCAAAGACCGGAAAAAGTCCCCAACAGTATACACTGAAGCTTTCTTT.

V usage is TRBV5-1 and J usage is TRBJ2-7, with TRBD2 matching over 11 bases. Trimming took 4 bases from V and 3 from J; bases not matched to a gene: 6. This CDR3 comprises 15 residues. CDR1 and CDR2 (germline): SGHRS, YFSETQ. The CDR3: CASSATSGSFYEQYF. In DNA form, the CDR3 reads TGCGCCAGCAGCGCTACTAGCGGGAGTTTCTACGAGCAGTACTTC. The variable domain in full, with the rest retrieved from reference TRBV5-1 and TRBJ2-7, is KAGVTQTPRYLIKTRGQQVTLSCSPISGHRSVSWYQQTPGQGLQFLFEYFSETQRNKGNFPGRFSGRQFSNSRSEMNVSTLELGDSALYLCASSATSGSFYEQYFGPGTRLTVT.

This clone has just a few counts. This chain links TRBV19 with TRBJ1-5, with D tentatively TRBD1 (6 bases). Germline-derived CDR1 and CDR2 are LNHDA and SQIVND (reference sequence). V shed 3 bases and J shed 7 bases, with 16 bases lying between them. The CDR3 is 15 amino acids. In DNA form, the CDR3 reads TGTGCCAGTAGTATGTTAGGGGGAACGCTCCAGCCCCAGCATTTT. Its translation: CASSMLGGTLQPQHF. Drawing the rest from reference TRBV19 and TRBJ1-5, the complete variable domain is DGGITQSPKYLFRKEGQNVTLSCEQNLNHDAMYWYRQDPGQGLRLIYYSQIVNDFQKGDIAEGYSVSREKKESFPLTVTSAQKNPTAFYLCASSMLGGTLQPQHFGDGTRLSIL.

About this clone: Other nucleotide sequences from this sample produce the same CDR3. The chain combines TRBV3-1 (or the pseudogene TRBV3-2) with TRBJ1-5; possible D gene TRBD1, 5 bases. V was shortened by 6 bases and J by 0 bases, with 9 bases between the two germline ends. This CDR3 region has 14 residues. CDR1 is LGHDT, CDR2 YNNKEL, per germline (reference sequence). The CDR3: CASSQGYSNQPQHF. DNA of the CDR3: TGTGCCAGCAGTCAGGGTTATAGCAATCAGCCCCAGCATTTT.

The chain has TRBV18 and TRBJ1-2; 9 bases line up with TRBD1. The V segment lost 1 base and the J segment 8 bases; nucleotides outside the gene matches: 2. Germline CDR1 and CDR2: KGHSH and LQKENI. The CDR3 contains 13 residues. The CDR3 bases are TGTGCCAGCTCACCACTGGACAGGGGAGGCTACACCTTC. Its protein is CASSPLDRGGYTF.

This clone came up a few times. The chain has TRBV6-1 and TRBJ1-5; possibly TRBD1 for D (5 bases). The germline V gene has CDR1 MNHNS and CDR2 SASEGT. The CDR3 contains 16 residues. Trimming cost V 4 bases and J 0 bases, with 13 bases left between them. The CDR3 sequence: CASSGLQGYSNQPQHF. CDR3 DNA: TGTGCCAGCAGTGGCCTCCAGGGTTATAGCAATCAGCCCCAGCATTTT.

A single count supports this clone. The CDR3 nucleotides are TGTGCCAGCAGCTACCGATTAGCGGGAGCTCTCAATGAGCAGTTCTTC. Translating it yields CASSYRLAGALNEQFF. This chain connects TRBV7-2 to TRBJ2-1; 9 nucleotides line up with TRBD2. The CDR3 runs to 16 residues. V shed 4 bases and J 6 bases; nucleotides not matched to a gene: 10. Germline CDR1 is SGHTA and CDR2 is FQGNSA.